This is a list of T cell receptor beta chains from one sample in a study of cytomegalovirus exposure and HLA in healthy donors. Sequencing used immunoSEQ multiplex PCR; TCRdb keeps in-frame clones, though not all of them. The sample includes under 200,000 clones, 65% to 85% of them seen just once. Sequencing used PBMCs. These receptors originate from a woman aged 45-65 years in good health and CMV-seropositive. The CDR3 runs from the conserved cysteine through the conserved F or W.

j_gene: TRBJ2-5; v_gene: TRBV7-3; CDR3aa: CASSLNQGAGTQYF
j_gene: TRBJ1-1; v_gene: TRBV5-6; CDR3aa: CASSLGGPTEAFF
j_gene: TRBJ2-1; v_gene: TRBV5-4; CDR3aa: CASSPAGGLNEQFF
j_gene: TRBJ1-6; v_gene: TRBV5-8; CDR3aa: CASSPGSGGGLGSYNSPLHF
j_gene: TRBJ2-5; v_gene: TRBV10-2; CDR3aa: CATRILGLGGGETQYF
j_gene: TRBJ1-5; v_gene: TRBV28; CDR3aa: CASCGDRASNQPQHF
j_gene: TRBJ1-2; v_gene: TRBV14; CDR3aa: CASSPSLNYGYTF
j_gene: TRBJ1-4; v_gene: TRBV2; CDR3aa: CASSGTGAISEKLFF
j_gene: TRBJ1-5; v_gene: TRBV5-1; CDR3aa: CASSLDNSNQPQHF
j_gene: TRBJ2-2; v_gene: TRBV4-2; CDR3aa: CASSFERGGQGGELFF
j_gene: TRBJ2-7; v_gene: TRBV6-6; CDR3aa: CASSGEPYEQYF
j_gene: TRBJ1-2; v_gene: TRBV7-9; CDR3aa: CASSFQNRGLRYGYTF
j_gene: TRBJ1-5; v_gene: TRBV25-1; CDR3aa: CASSGGTSVGNQPQHF
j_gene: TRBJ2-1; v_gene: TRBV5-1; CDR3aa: CASSTGGENNEQFF
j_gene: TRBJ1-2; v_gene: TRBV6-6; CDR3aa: CASSSPGQGAHGYTF
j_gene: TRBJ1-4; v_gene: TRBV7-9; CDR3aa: CASSINRAFPEKLFF
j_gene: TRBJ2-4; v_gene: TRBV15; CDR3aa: CATSRGKTSVENIQYF
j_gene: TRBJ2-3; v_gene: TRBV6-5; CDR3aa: CASSPSLGTQYF
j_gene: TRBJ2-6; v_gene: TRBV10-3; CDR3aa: CAIRSGLTSGANVLTF
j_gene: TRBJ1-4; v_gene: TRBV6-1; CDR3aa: CASSEASPATRGKLFF
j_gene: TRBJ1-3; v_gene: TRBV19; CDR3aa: CASSPGQVYSGNTIYF
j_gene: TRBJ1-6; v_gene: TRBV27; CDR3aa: CASSTLGTVSPLHF
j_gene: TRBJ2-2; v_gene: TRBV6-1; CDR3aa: CASTLNTGELFF
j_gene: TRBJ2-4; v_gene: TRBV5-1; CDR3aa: CASSASGTGVNIQYF
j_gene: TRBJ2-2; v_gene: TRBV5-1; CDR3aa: CASSTTGLAGRMTGELFF
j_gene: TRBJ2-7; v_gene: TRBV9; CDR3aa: CASSVDGYFYEQYF
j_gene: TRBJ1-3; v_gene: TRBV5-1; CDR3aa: CASSPKDSRSGNTIYF
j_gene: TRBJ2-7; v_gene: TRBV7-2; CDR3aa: CASSLGQPLSYEQYF
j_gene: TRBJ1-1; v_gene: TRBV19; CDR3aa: CASSFSGQGTEAFF
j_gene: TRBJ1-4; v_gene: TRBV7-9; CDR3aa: CASSRTGTNEKLFF
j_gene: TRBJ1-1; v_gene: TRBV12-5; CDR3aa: CASGLSTPEAFF
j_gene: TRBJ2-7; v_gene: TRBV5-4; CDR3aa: CASSPGGTKSEQYF
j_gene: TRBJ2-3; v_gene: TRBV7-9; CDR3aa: CASPSPRGGADTQYF
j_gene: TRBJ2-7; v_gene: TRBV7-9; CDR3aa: CASSSNERTGGYDEQYF
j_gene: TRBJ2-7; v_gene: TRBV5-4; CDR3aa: CASSNPGQGLNEQYF
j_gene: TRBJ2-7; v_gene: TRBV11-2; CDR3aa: CASSWSGRGGTYEQYF
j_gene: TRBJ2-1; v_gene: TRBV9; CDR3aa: CASSVSGGNNEQFF
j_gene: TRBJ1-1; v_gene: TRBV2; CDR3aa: CASIKGGTSEAFF
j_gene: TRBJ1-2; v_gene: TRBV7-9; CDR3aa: CASSYNRGGYGYTF
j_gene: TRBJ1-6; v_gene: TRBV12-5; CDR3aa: CASGLGPAGIMTPLHF
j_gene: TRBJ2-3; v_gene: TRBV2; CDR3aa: CASSVLAPNTQYF
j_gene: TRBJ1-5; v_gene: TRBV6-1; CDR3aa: CASSEASYQRGNQPQHF
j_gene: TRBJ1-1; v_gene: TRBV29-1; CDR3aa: CSVEKTGSGGAFF
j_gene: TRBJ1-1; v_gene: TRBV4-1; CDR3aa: CASSPGQGRGRAEAFF
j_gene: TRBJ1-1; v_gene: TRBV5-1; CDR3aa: CASSIQGQAFF
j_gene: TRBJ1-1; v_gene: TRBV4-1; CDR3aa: CASSQEGRGARTAFF
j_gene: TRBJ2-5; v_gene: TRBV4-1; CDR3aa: CASSQAFFGTSGDAEETQYF